The TCR beta chain under discussion was sequenced for a study of identical twins. Germline V gene lookup returns CDR1 MNHEY and CDR2 SVGEGT. The germline V and J ends were trimmed by 8 bases and 6 bases, with 8 bases remaining between them. This CDR3 is built from 11 residues. A universal primer site came from template switching; cDNA carried unique molecular identifiers. MiXCR, run by TCRdb on the 5' RACE reads, gives a single entry per CDR3 protein. Of hundreds of thousands of distinct CDR3 sequences listed, around 20% are singletons. In addition, the sample was reused for a study of T cells expressing NK-cell markers.

The sequenced sample consisted of PBMCs. This chain connects TRBV6-2 or TRBV6-3 to TRBJ2-1; D is ambiguous. This sequence originates from a woman aged 18 to 35 in good health. CDR3: CASVLSNEQFF. Here the CDR3 DNA reads TGTGCCAGCGTTCTGAGCAATGAGCAGTTCTTC.